This TCR beta chain was sequenced in a study of OX40 agonist ivuxolimab in advanced cancers. Whole-study context: The drug used for patients, ivuxolimab, was an agonistic anti-OX40 (CD134) antibody. Dose-escalation subjects each had hepatocellular carcinoma, melanoma, renal cell or head and neck cancer. The study, taken as a whole, reports: At 0.1 to 3.0 mg/kg and by week 6, clonal expansion occurred in CD4+ and CD8+ blood T cells. Compared with others, partial responders at 0.1-3.0 mg/kg displayed clonal expansion among the lowest.

A note on this clone: Antigen specificity is unknown.

Method: immunoSEQ multiplex PCR; TCRdb's copy keeps in-frame clones and lacks some. The sample lists roughly 100,000 clones; under 85% were seen once. The CDR3 is 16 residues long. The V and J ends lost 5 bases and 4 bases, in that order; junction bases with no gene match: 7. Germline V gives CDR1 SGHTA, CDR2 FQGNSA. The chain carries TRBV7-2 and TRBJ2-7; TRBD2 agrees at 14 bases. This TCR was sampled from an adult with an advanced solid tumor such as melanoma, head and neck, liver or kidney cancer. Sequences were derived from CD4+ or CD8+ T cells sorted from blood, sampled in a trial of the OX40 agonist ivuxolimab. CDR3 bases: TGTGCCAGCAGCCCGGGACTAGCGGGAGCCGGATACGAGCAGTACTTC. Its protein is CASSPGLAGAGYEQYF.